This passage covers 27 T cell receptor beta chains from one sample sequenced in a study of blood T cells in healthy people across ages. The use of a sample-barcoded 5' primer and a J-beta primer mix characterized a second PCR of about 7 to 12 cycles. TCRdb reanalysed the 5' RACE reads using MiXCR and keeps one entry per CDR3 protein. The repertoire consists of approximately 1.5 million distinct CDR3 sequences, with about 35% occurring once and the leading ten covering approximately 10%. Sequencing was carried out using blood. These receptors all come from a woman between 25 and 40 years old in good health.

This clonotype was recorded many times. The J gene is TRBJ2-3, the V gene TRBV29-1, with D maybe TRBD2 (6 bases). Looked up from germline, CDR1 is SQVTM and CDR2 is ANQGSEA. Between the trimmed V and J ends, which lost 5 bases and 6 bases, there was a span of 12 bases. This CDR3 region has 12 residues. The CDR3 DNA follows: TGCAGCGTTTCCGGGAGTTCGGATACGCAGTATTTT. It codes for CSVSGSSDTQYF.

There are a few counts of this clonotype. V is TRBV3-1 and J is TRBJ1-4; D is uncertain. The CDR3 has 13 residues. Germline values: CDR1 LGHDT, CDR2 YNNKEL (reference sequence). With 4 bases removed from V and 8 bases from J, the gap between germline ends came to 11 bases. For the CDR3, the DNA is TGTGCCAGCAGCCCCCTTGGACGGGAAAAACTGTTTTTT. Its protein is CASSPLGREKLFF.

This clonotype came up once. V gene TRBV12-3 or TRBV12-4 combines with J gene TRBJ1-5; D is possibly TRBD1 (5 bases). The CDR3 has 16 residues. With 6 bases removed from V and 5 bases from J, the gap between germline ends came to 20 bases. The CDR3 reads CASRLGGGIGDQPQHF. The CDR3 coding sequence is TGTGCCAGCAGGTTGGGGGGAGGGATTGGCGATCAGCCCCAGCATTTT.

This clonotype was recorded only once. V and J are TRBV11-2 and TRBJ1-2, with 7 bases fitting TRBD1. The V gene end was trimmed by 3 bases and the J gene end by 0 bases; junction bases not matched to a gene: 1. The CDR3 sequence is 14 residues long. Germline values: CDR1 SGHAT, CDR2 FQNNGV. This CDR3 is CASSFDRANYGYTF. DNA for the CDR3: TGTGCCAGCAGCTTCGACAGGGCTAACTATGGCTACACCTTC.

This rearrangement joins TRBV20-1 to TRBJ2-3; 8 positions match TRBD1. The CDR3 spans 14 residues. V was pared by 5 bases and J by 1 base, with 5 bases of the junction left unmatched. Germline-derived CDR1 and CDR2 are DFQATT and SNEGSKA (reference sequence). CDR3 sequence: CSAWDRHRTDTQYF. The CDR3 DNA follows: TGCAGTGCTTGGGACAGGCACCGCACAGATACGCAGTATTTT.

This clonotype occurred a few times. The rearrangement links TRBV2 to TRBJ2-4, with unresolved D. The CDR3 has 11 residues. The germline CDR1 and CDR2 sequences are SNHLY and FYNNEI. Trimming took 2 bases from V and 13 from J, leaving 9 bases between them. The CDR3 spells CASSERLAQYF. The DNA of the CDR3 is TGTGCCAGCAGTGAAAGGCTTGCGCAGTACTTC.

Only a few counts were recorded for this clonotype. The chain joins TRBV7-2 to TRBJ2-5, with D maybe TRBD2 (6 bases). The CDR3 length is 13 residues. Germline V gives CDR1 SGHTA, CDR2 FQGNSA. V lost 9 bases to trimming and J lost 7 bases, with 18 bases between them. CDR3 DNA: TGTGCCAGTCGGGGAGGTTCTGTATGGACCCAGTACTTC. Its translation: CASRGGSVWTQYF.

With respect to this clonotype: This sequence may be a read error, since a much larger clone differs from it by one base. The V gene is TRBV10-3, the J gene TRBJ2-5; D is ambiguous. The J call may be wrong; the DNA end is better matched by TRBJ2-7. Germline values: CDR1 ENHRY, CDR2 SYGVKD. This CDR3 has 13 amino acids. The CDR3 region is CATRSVVDYEQYF. The CDR3, as DNA: TGTGCCACTCGGAGCGTGGTGGACTACGAGCAGTACTTC.

J is TRBJ2-1 and V is TRBV4-2, with TRBD2 matching 12 bases. The germline V gene encodes CDR1 LGHNA and CDR2 YNFKEQ. The CDR3 runs 15 residues. Trimming cost V 4 bases and J 9 bases; bases outside gene matches: 7. CDR3 nucleotides: TGTGCCAGCAGCCCTCGACTAGCGGGAGTGGTTGAGCAGTTCTTC. Its translation: CASSPRLAGVVEQFF.

The J gene is TRBJ2-7, the V gene TRBV30; D is possibly TRBD1 (6 bases). V was cut by 0 bases and J by 3 bases, with 15 bases left in between. Germline CDR1 GTSNPN, CDR2 SVGIG (reference sequence). CDR3 length: 15 amino acids. Here the CDR3 reads CAWSVVTGKNYEQYF. CDR3 in DNA: TGTGCCTGGAGTGTTGTGACAGGCAAAAACTACGAGCAGTACTTC.

The chain has TRBV28 and TRBJ2-4, with 7 bases that match TRBD1. The DNA matches TRBJ2-7 better at its end, which makes the J call doubtful. There are 15 residues in the CDR3. Looked up from germline, CDR1 is MDHEN and CDR2 is SYDVKM. For the CDR3, the DNA is TGTGCCAGCAGTTTAGCCGGGACAGTAGCCTACGAGCAGTACTTC. This gives the protein CASSLAGTVAYEQYF.

DNA of the CDR3: TGTGCCAGCACCCCCCAGGCGGGGGGGCAGCATGAGCAGTTCTTC. It is translated as CASTPQAGGQHEQFF. The rearrangement joins TRBV7-3 to TRBJ2-1; 9 bases align to TRBD2. Trimming took 7 bases from V and 8 from J; bases not matched to a gene: 12. Germline V gene lookup returns CDR1 SGHTA and CDR2 FQGTGA. CDR3 length: 15 residues.

This clonotype was counted ten times or more. J is TRBJ1-2 and V is TRBV27; possibly TRBD1 for D (5 bases). The CDR3 has 13 residues. CDR1 is MNHEY and CDR2 is SMNVEV in the germline V gene (reference sequence). V was shortened by 3 bases and J by 2 bases, with 7 bases between the two germline ends. The CDR3 spells CASSFRQNYGYTF. CDR3 nucleotides: TGTGCCAGCAGTTTCCGACAGAACTATGGCTACACCTTC.

This chain uses TRBV6-4 with TRBJ2-1, with 7 positions matching TRBD2. J was trimmed by 8 bases and V by 0 bases; bases with no gene match: 19. CDR1 and CDR2 from the germline V gene are MRHNA and SNTAGT. This CDR3 comprises 19 residues. The CDR3 region has the DNA TGTGCCAGCAGTGACTCCACCAATATACTAGCGACCCATCGGGATGAGCAGTTCTTC. Its protein is CASSDSTNILATHRDEQFF.

The genes are TRBV20-1 and TRBJ2-4; TRBD1 matches at 8 bases. The CDR3 has 13 residues. With V trimmed by 4 bases and J by 5 bases, 4 bases remained unmatched. Germline V CDR1 and CDR2: DFQATT, SNEGSKA (reference sequence). This CDR3 reads CSAKDREENIQYF. The CDR3 nucleotides read TGCAGTGCTAAGGACAGGGAAGAAAACATTCAGTACTTC.

This clonotype came up many times. The chain uses TRBV5-1 and TRBJ2-7; a possible D gene is TRBD1 (6 bases). V lost 5 bases to trimming and J lost 3 bases, with 12 bases between them. The CDR3 has 13 amino acids. The germline V gene encodes CDR1 SGHRS and CDR2 YFSETQ. CDR3 bases: TGCGCCAGCAGTCCAGGGGTTGTCTACGAGCAGTACTTC. Its protein product is CASSPGVVYEQYF. Using reference TRBV5-1 and TRBJ2-7 for the parts outside the CDR3, the full variable domain is KAGVTQTPRYLIKTRGQQVTLSCSPISGHRSVSWYQQTPGQGLQFLFEYFSETQRNKGNFPGRFSGRQFSNSRSEMNVSTLELGDSALYLCASSPGVVYEQYFGPGTRLTVT.

A few counts support this clonotype. V and J are TRBV5-4 and TRBJ2-7, with 7 nucleotides matching TRBD1. The CDR3 is made up of 14 amino acids. The germline V gene encodes CDR1 SGHNT and CDR2 YYREEE (reference sequence). J gave up 7 bases and V 0 bases, and 7 bases lay outside the gene matches. The CDR3 reads CASSLATGRREQYF. Here the CDR3 DNA reads TGTGCCAGCAGCTTGGCGACAGGGCGAAGGGAGCAGTACTTC.

This clonotype appeared a few times. The rearrangement links TRBV4-1 to TRBJ2-3, with 10 nucleotides matching TRBD2. Germline CDR1 is MGHRA and CDR2 is YSYEKL. The CDR3 is 15 residues long. The V segment lost 3 bases and the J segment 2 bases; nucleotides outside the gene matches: 2. CDR3 sequence (DNA): TGCGCCAGCAGCCACGGACTAGCGGTCACAGATACGCAGTATTTT. Its protein is CASSHGLAVTDTQYF.

The chain couples TRBV4-1 to TRBJ2-7; D tentatively fits TRBD1 or TRBD2 (5 bases each). Per the germline V gene, CDR1 is MGHRA and CDR2 is YSYEKL. The ends were cut back, 1 base at V and 7 bases at J, with 17 bases in the middle. The CDR3 contains 15 residues. Here the CDR3 reads CASSQGPGSGREQYF. The CDR3 nucleotides are TGCGCCAGCAGCCAAGGGCCAGGGTCGGGGAGAGAGCAGTACTTC.

The CDR3 loop is CASSLSRTEGETQYF. The CDR3 nucleotides read TGTGCCAGCAGCTTAAGTAGGACTGAGGGAGAGACCCAGTACTTC. The chain couples TRBV11-2 to TRBJ2-5; weak D call: TRBD2 (5 bases). The CDR3 contains 15 residues. Trimming shortened V by 2 bases and J by 4 bases, and 14 bases separated the two germline ends. Germline V lookup: CDR1 SGHAT, CDR2 FQNNGV.

This sequence joins TRBV9 and TRBJ2-1, with TRBD2 matching over 8 bases. CDR3 size: 16 residues. The germline V gene has CDR1 SGDLS and CDR2 YYNGEE. After removal of 4 bases from V and 9 bases from J, the junction contained 15 bases not matched to a gene. CDR3 bases: TGTGCCAGCAGCCCCCGCTCGCGGGAGGTTTGGGGTGAGCAGTTCTTC. Amino acid sequence: CASSPRSREVWGEQFF.

This clonotype was recorded many times. The chain carries TRBV10-3 and TRBJ2-3; D perhaps matches TRBD2 (5 bases). The CDR3 extends over 14 amino acids. With 4 bases removed from V and 6 bases from J, the gap between germline ends came to 14 bases. Germline V gene sequence: CDR1 ENHRY, CDR2 SYGVKD. The CDR3 reads CAISVASEADTQYF. The CDR3 region has the DNA TGTGCCATCAGTGTAGCGTCTGAGGCCGATACGCAGTATTTT.

This clonotype was seen many times. V is TRBV6-6 and J is TRBJ2-7; D possibly corresponds to TRBD2 (5 bases). The germline V gene has CDR1 MNHNY and CDR2 SVGAGI (reference sequence). Between the trimmed V and J ends, which lost 5 bases and 6 bases, there was a span of 11 bases. The length of the CDR3 is 12 residues. The CDR3 nucleotides read TGTGCCAGCAGTCGGGGAGATGGCGAGCAGTACTTC. Translation gives CASSRGDGEQYF.

The rearrangement uses TRBV28 and TRBJ2-1; D is unresolved. Trimming removed 7 bases from V and 8 bases from J, with 12 bases in between. CDR1 and CDR2 from the germline V gene are MDHEN and SYDVKM. This CDR3 spans 12 amino acids. This chain's CDR3 is CASKGLYDEQFF. The CDR3 coding sequence is TGTGCCAGCAAAGGATTGTACGATGAGCAGTTCTTC.

This clonotype was found a few times. As DNA, the CDR3 is TGCGCCAGCAGGCCGCTCCAGGGCCCGGGGAATGGCTACACCTTC. Amino acid sequence: CASRPLQGPGNGYTF. This chain joins TRBV5-1 and TRBJ1-2; TRBD1 is a possible D gene (5 bases). Germline V gene sequence: CDR1 SGHRS, CDR2 YFSETQ. Between the trimmed V and J ends, which lost 5 bases and 6 bases, there was a span of 20 bases. The length of the CDR3 is 15 residues.

This rearrangement joins TRBV11-2 to TRBJ2-1; D gene ambiguous. CDR1 and CDR2 (germline): SGHAT, FQNNGV. V shed 7 bases and J shed 6 bases, with 19 bases lying between them. There are 15 residues in the CDR3. The CDR3 loop reads CASKPSGAIANEQFF. As DNA, the CDR3 is TGTGCCAGCAAACCTTCAGGCGCAATTGCCAATGAGCAGTTCTTC.

This clonotype has at least ten counts. V is TRBV5-6 and J is TRBJ1-2; D is perhaps TRBD1 (5 bases). V was cut by 4 bases and J by 0 bases, with 10 bases left in between. This CDR3 is built from 14 residues. CDR1 and CDR2 (germline): SGHDT, YYEEEE. This CDR3 is CASSPGTTNYGYTF. The CDR3 coding sequence is TGTGCCAGCAGCCCCGGGACGACTAACTATGGCTACACCTTC.